This TCR beta chain was identified during a study of cytomegalovirus exposure and HLA in healthy donors. Study at large: From about 200 million T cells, an earlier analysis saw 90 million to 130 million unique TCR beta sequences. Findings and caveats of the study: Immune exposure information available was restricted to CMV serostatus.

The PCR used 60 Vbeta and 13 Jbeta primers. Assay used: immunoSEQ multiplex PCR; TCRdb lists only in-frame clones, some missing. The data contain roughly 130,000 clones, roughly three fifths of them singletons. The CDR3 is 16 residues long. Germline V gene sequence: CDR1 SEHNR, CDR2 FQNEAQ (reference sequence). Points on this clone: Its cognate antigen is unknown. A read error may account for a junction end that differs from germline.

The TCR originated in a woman between 40 and 55 years old in good health and CMV-seropositive. The V and J genes are TRBV7-9 and TRBJ1-2; D might be TRBD1 (6 bases). Sequenced material: PBMCs. CDR3 bases: TGTTCCAGCAGCTCCCTACAGGGAATTTTAACCTATGGCTACACCTTC. Translated, it gives CSSSSLQGILTYGYTF.